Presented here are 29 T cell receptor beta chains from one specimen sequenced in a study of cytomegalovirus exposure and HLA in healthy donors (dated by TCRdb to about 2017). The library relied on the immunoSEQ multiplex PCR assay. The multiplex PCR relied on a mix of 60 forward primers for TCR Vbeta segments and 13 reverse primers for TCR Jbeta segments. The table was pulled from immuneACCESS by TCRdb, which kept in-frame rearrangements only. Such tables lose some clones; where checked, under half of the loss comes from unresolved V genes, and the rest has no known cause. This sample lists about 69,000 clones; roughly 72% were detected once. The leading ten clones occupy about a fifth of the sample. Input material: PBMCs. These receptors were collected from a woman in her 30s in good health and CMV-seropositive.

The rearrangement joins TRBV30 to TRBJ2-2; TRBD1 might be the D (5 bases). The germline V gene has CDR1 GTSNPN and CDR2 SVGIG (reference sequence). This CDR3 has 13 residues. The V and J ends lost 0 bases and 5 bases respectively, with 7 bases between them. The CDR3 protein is CAWSVRETGELFF. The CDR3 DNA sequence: TGTGCCTGGAGTGTCAGGGAAACCGGGGAGCTGTTTTTT.

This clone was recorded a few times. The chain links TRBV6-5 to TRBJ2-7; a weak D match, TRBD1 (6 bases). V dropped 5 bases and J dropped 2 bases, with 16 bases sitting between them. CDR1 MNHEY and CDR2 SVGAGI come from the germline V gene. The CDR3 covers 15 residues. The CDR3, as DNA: TGTGCCAGCAGTGCGGACAGTCGACCTACCTACGAGCAGTACTTC. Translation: CASSADSRPTYEQYF.

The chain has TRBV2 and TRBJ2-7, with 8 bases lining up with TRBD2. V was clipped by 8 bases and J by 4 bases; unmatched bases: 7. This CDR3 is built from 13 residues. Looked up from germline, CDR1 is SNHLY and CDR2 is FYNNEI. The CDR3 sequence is CASGRERGYEQYF. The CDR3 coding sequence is TGTGCCAGCGGTCGGGAGCGGGGGTACGAGCAGTACTTC.

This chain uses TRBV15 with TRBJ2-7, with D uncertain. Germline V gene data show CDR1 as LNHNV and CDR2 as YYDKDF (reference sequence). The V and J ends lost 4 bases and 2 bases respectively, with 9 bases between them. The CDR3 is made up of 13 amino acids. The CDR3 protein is CATSTFLAYEQYF. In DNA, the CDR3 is TGTGCCACCAGCACCTTTCTAGCCTACGAGCAGTACTTC.

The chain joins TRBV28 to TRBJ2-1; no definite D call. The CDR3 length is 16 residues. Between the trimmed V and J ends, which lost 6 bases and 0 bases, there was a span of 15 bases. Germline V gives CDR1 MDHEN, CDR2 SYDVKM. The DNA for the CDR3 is TGTGCCAGCAGAGAATCAGGTTTTATCTCCTACAATGAGCAGTTCTTC. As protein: CASRESGFISYNEQFF.

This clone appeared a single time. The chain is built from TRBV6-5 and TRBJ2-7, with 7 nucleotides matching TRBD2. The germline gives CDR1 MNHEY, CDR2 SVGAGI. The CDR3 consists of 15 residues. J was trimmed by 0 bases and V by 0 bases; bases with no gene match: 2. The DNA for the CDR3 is TGTGCCAGCAGTTACTCGGGGGGGTCCTCCTACGAGCAGTACTTC. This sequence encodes CASSYSGGSSYEQYF.

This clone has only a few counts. This CDR3 is CAWGAGLAVGGELFF. In DNA, the CDR3 is TGTGCCTGGGGAGCCGGACTAGCCGTAGGCGGGGAGCTGTTTTTT. V and J are TRBV30 and TRBJ2-2; 8 bases are a match to TRBD2. From germline, CDR1 is GTSNPN and CDR2 SVGIG (reference sequence). J gave up 7 bases and V 5 bases, and 12 bases lay outside the gene matches. The CDR3 is 15 residues long.

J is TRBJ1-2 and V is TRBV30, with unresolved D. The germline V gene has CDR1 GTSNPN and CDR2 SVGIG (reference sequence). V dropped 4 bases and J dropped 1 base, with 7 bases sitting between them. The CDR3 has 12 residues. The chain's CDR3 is CAWTSYNYGYTF. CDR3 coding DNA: TGTGCCTGGACCAGTTATAACTATGGCTACACCTTC.

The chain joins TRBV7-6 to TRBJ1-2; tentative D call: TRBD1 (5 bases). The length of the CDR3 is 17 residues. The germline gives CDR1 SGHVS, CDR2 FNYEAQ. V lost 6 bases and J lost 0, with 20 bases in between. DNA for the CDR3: TGTGCCAGCAGTCCCTCGCAGGGCGAACACTCTAACTATGGCTACACCTTC. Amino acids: CASSPSQGEHSNYGYTF.

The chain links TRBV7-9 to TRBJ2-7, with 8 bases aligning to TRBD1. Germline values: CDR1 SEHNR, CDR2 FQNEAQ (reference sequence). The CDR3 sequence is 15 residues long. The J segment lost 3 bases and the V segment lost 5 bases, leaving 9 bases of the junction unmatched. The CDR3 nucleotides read TGTGCCAGCAGCCAAGACCGGACAGGGCTCTACGAGCAGTACTTC. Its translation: CASSQDRTGLYEQYF.

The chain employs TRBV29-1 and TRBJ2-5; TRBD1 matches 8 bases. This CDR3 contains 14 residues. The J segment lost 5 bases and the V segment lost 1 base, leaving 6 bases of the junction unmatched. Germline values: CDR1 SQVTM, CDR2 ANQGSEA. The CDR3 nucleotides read TGCAGCGTTGAAGTACAGGGGGGTAGGGAGACCCAGTACTTC. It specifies CSVEVQGGRETQYF.

The CDR3 DNA reads as TGCGCCAGCAGTGAGTCGGGGACATCCAATACGCAGTATTTT. Protein sequence: CASSESGTSNTQYF. The chain combines TRBV10-2 with TRBJ2-3; TRBD1 is a possible D gene (6 bases). The germline V gene encodes CDR1 WSHSY and CDR2 SAAADI. Trimming cost V 0 bases and J 7 bases, with 11 bases left between them. The CDR3 has 14 amino acids.

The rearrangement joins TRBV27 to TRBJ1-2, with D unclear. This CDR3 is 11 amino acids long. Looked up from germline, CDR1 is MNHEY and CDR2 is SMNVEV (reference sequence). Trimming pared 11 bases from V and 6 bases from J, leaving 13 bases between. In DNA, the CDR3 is TGTGCCGCTGGAGGGCCGAATGGCTACACCTTC. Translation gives CAAGGPNGYTF.

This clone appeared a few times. CDR3 in DNA: TGTGCCAGCAGTCAAGGGGGCTGGGAGACCCAGTACTTC. Translating it yields CASSQGGWETQYF. The V gene is TRBV7-2, the J gene TRBJ2-5, with 7 nucleotides matching TRBD1. Germline CDR1 SGHTA, CDR2 FQGNSA. This CDR3 region has 13 residues. The ends lost 6 bases at V and 5 bases at J; junction bases unmatched: 6. The whole variable domain, filled in from reference TRBV7-2 and TRBJ2-5, reads GAGVSQSPSNKVTEKGKDVELRCDPISGHTALYWYRQSLGQGLEFLIYFQGNSAPDKSGLPSDRFSAERTGGSVSTLTIQRTQQEDSAVYLCASSQGGWETQYFGPGTRLLVL.

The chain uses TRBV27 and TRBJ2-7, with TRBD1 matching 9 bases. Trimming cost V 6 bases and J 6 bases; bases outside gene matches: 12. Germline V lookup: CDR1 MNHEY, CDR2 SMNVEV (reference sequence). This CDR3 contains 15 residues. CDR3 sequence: CASRARPGQGLEQYF. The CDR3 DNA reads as TGTGCCAGCAGAGCCCGACCGGGACAGGGTCTCGAGCAGTACTTC.

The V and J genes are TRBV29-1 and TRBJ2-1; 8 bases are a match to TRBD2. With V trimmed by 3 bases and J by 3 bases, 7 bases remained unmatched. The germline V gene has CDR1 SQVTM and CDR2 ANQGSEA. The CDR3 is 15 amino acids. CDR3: CSVDFGTRSYNEQFF. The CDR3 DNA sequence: TGCAGCGTTGATTTTGGGACTAGAAGCTACAATGAGCAGTTCTTC.

The CDR3 nucleotides are TGTGCCAGCAGACCTACAGGTGGCGGAACCTACGAGCAGTACTTC. It yields the protein CASRPTGGGTYEQYF. The V and J genes are TRBV6-6 and TRBJ2-7; D is perhaps TRBD1 (5 bases). Per the germline V gene, CDR1 is MNHNY and CDR2 is SVGAGI (reference sequence). The CDR3 runs 15 residues. V dropped 6 bases and J dropped 2 bases, with 17 bases sitting between them.

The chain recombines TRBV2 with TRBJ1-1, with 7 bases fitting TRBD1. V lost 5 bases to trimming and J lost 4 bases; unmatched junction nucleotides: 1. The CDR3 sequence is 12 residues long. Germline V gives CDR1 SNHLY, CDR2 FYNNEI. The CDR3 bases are TGTGCCAGCAGTCAGGGGGGCACTGAAGCTTTCTTT. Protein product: CASSQGGTEAFF.

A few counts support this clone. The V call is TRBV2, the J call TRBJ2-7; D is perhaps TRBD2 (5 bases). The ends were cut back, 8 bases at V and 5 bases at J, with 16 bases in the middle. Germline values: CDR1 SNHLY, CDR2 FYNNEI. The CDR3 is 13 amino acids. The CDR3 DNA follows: TGTGCCAGCGAGTATCTAGCTGGCAACGAGCAGTACTTC. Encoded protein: CASEYLAGNEQYF.

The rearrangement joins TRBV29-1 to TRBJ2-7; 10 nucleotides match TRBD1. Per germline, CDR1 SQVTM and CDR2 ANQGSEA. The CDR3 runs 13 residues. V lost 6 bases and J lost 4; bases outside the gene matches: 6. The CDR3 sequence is CSVPGQGFYEQYF. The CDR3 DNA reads TGCAGCGTCCCGGGACAGGGGTTTTACGAGCAGTACTTC.

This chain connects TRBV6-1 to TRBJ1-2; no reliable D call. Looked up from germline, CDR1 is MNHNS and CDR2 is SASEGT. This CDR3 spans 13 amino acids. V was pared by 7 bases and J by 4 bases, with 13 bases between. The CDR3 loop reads CASTPPGSYGYTF. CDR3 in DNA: TGTGCCAGCACCCCTCCGGGATCCTATGGCTACACCTTC.

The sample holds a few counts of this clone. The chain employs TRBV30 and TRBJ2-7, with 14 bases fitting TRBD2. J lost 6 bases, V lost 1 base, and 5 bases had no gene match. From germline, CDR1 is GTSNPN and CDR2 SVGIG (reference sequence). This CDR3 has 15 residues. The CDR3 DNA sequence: TGTGCCTGGAGTGGACTAGCGGGAGGGCCCGCCGAGCAGTACTTC. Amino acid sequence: CAWSGLAGGPAEQYF.

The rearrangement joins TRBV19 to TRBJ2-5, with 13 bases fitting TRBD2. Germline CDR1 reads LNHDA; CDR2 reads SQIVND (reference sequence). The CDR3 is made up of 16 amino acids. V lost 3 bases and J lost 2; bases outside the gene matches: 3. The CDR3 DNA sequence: TGTGCCAGTAGTATTACGACTAGCGGGAGGCAAGAGACCCAGTACTTC. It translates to CASSITTSGRQETQYF.

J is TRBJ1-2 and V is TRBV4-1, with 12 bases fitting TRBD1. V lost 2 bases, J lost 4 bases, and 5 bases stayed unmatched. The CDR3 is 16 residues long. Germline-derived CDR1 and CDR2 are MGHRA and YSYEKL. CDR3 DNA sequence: TGCGCCAGCAGCCAATCAGGGACAGGGGGCATCTATGGCTACACCTTC. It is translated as CASSQSGTGGIYGYTF.

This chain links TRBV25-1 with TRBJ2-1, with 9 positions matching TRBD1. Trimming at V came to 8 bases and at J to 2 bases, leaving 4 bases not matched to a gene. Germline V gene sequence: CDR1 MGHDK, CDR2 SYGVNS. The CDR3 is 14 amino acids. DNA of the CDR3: TGTGCCAGCCAAGGGACAGGGACCTACAATGAGCAGTTCTTC. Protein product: CASQGTGTYNEQFF.

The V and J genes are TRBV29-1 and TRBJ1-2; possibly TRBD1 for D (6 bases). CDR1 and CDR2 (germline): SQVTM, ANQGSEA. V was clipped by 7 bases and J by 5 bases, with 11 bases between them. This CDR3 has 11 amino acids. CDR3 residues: CSGRQEYGYTF. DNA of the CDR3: TGCAGCGGTCGACAGGAGTATGGCTACACCTTC.

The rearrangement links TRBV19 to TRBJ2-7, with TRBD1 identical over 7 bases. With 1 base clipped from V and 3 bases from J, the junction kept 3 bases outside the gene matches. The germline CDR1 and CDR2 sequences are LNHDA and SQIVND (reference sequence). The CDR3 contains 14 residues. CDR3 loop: CASSIGTGSYEQYF. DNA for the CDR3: TGTGCCAGTAGTATAGGGACAGGCAGCTACGAGCAGTACTTC.

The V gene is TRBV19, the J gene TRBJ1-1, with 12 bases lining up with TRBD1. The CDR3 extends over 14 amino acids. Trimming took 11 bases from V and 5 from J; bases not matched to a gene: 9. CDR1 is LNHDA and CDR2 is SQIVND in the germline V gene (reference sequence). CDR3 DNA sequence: TGTGCCGGCCAGTGGGACAGGGGGCATACTGAAGCTTTCTTT. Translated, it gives CAGQWDRGHTEAFF.

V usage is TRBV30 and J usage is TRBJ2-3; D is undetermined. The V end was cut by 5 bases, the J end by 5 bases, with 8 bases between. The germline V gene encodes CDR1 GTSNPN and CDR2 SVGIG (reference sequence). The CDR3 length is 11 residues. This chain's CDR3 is CAWEVGDTQYF. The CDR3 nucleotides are TGTGCCTGGGAGGTGGGAGATACGCAGTATTTT.